Sequencing of this T cell receptor beta chain was carried out in a study of identifying expanded T cells in peripheral blood. Study-wide points: Across healthy donors, higher total template counts meant significantly greater approximately 2-week count variance. About 1.2 clones differed between technical replicates, versus about 15 and 19 over time.

TCRdb's table, derived via immunoSEQ multiplex PCR, lists solely in-frame clones and lacks some. Altogether approximately 100,000 clones are present, around 90% being singletons, with the ten largest covering 6.5% to 9%. During the collection period, no donor immune events like infections were recorded. The CDR3 has 16 residues. Germline V gene data show CDR1 as MNHEY and CDR2 as SMNVEV (reference sequence). After removal of 6 bases from V and 3 bases from J, the junction contained 7 bases not matched to a gene. Details on this clone: Its specificity is not known.

Source material: blood. The clonotype comes from a person aged 18 to 70 in good health. V is TRBV27 and J is TRBJ1-6; TRBD1 agrees at 8 bases. The CDR3 spells CASRSKTGGYNSPLHF. CDR3 bases: TGTGCCAGCAGATCTAAAACAGGGGGCTATAATTCACCCCTCCACTTT.